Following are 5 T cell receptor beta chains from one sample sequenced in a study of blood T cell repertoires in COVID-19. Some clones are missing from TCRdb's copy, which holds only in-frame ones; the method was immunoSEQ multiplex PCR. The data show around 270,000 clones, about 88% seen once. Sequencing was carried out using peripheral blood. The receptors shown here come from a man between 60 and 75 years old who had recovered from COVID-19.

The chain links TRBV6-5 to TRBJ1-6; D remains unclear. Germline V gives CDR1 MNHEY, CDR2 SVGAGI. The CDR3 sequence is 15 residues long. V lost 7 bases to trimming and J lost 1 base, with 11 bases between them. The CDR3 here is CASIPRRSYNSPLHF. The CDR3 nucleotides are TGTGCCAGCATCCCCCGGAGGTCCTATAATTCACCCCTCCACTTT.

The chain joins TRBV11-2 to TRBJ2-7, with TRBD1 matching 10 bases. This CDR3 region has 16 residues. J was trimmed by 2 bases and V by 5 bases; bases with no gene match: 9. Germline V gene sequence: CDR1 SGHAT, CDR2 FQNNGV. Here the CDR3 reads CASSMRTGTGAYEQYF. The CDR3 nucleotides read TGTGCCAGCAGCATGAGGACCGGGACAGGGGCCTACGAGCAGTACTTC.

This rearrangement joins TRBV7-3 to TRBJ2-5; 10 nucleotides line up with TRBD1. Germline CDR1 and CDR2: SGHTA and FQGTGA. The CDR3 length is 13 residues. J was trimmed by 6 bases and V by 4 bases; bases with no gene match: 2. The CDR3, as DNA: TGTGCCAGCAGCTCGGGACAGGGGAAGACCCAGTACTTC. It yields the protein CASSSGQGKTQYF.

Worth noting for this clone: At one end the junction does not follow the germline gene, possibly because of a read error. CDR3 in DNA: TGTGCCACTAGTAGTAGCGGGGAACCCTATCTTAACACAGATACGCAGTATTTT. This codes for CATSSSGEPYLNTDTQYF. The chain carries TRBV19 and TRBJ2-3; TRBD2 matches at 8 bases. There are 18 residues in the CDR3. The germline CDR1 and CDR2 sequences are LNHDA and SQIVND (reference sequence).

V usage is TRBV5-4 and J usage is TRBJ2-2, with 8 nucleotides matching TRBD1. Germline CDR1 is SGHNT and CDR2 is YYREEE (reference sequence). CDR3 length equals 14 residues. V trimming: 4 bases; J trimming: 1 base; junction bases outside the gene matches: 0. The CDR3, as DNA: TGTGCCAGCAGCGGGACAGGGAACACCGGGGAGCTGTTTTTT. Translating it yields CASSGTGNTGELFF.